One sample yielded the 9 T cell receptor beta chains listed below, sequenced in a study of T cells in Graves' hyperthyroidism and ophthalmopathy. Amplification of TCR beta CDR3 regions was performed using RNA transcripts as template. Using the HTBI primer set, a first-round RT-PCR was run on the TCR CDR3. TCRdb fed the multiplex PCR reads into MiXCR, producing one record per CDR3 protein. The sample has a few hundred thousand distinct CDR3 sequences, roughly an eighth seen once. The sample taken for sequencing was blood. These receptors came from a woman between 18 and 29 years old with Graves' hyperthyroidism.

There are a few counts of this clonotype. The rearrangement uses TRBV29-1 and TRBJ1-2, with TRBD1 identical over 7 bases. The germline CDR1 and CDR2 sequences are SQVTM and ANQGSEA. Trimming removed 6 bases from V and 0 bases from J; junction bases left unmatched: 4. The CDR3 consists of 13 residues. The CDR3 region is CSVVDRTNYGYTF. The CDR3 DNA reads TGCAGCGTGGTGGACAGGACTAACTATGGCTACACCTTC. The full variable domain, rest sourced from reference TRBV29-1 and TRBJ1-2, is SAVISQKPSRDICQRGTSLTIQCQVDSQVTMMFWYRQQPGQSLTLIATANQGSEATYESGFVIDKFPISRPNLTFSTLTVSNMSPEDSSIYLCSVVDRTNYGYTFGSGTRLTVV.

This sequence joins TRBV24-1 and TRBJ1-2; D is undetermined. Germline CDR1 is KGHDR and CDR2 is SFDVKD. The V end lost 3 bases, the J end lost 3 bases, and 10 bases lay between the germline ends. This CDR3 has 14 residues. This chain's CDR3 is CATSDPGRDYGYTF. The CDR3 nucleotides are TGTGCCACCAGTGATCCGGGGAGGGACTATGGCTACACCTTC.

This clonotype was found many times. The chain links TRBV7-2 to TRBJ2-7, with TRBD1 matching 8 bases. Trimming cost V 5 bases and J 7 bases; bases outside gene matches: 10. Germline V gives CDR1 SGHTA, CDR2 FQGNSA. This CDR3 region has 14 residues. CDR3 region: CASSPGQATGEQYF. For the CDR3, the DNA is TGTGCCAGCAGCCCGGGACAGGCCACGGGTGAGCAGTACTTC. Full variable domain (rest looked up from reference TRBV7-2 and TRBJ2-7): GAGVSQSPSNKVTEKGKDVELRCDPISGHTALYWYRQSLGQGLEFLIYFQGNSAPDKSGLPSDRFSAERTGGSVSTLTIQRTQQEDSAVYLCASSPGQATGEQYFGPGTRLTVT.

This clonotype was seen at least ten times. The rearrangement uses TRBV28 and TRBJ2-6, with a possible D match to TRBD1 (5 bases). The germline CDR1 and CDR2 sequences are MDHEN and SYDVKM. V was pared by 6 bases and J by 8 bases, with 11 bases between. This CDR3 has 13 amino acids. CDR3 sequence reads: CASRYQGTNVLTF. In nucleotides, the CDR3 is TGTGCCAGCAGATATCAGGGCACCAACGTCCTGACTTTC.

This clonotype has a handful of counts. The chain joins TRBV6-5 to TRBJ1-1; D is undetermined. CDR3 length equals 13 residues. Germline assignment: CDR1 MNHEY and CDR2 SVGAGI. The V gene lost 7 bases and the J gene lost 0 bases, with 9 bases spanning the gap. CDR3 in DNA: TGTGCCAGCACGGAGCAGATGAACACTGAAGCTTTCTTT. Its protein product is CASTEQMNTEAFF.

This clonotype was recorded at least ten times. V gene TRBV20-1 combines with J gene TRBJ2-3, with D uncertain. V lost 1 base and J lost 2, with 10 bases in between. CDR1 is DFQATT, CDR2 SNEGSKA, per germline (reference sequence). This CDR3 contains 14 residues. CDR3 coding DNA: TGCAGTGCTAGAGCCGCACTACTCACAGATACGCAGTATTTT. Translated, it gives CSARAALLTDTQYF.

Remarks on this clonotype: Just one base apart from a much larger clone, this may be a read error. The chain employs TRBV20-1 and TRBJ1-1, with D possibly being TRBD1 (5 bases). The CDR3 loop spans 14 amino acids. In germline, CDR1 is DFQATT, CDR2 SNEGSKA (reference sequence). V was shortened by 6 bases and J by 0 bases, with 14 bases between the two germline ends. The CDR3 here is CSAGRTSLNTEAFF. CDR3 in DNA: TGCAGTGCGGGACGGACGAGCCTGAACACTGAAGCTTTCTTT.

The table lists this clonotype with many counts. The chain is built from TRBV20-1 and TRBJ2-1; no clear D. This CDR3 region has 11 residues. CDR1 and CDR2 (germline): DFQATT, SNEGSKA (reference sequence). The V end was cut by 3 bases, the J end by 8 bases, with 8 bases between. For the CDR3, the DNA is TGCAGTGCTAGCCCCAGCCATGAGCAGTTCTTC. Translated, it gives CSASPSHEQFF.

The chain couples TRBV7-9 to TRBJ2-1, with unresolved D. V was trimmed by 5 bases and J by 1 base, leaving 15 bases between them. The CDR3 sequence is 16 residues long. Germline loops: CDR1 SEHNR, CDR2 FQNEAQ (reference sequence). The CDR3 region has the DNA TGTGCCAGCAGCCTCTGGACCCCAATGTCCTACAATGAGCAGTTCTTC. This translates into CASSLWTPMSYNEQFF.